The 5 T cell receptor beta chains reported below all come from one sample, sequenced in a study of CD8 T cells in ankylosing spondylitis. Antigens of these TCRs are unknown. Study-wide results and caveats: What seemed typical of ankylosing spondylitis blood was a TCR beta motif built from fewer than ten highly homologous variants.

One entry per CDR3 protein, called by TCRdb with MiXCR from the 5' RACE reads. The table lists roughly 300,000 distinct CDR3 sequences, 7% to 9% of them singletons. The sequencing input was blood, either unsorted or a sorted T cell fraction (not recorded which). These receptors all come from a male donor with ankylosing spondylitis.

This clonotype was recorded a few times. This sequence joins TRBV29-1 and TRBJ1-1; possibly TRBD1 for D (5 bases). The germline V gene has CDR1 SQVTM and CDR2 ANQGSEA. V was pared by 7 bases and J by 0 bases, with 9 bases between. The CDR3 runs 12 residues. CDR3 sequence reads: CSGTGMNTEAFF. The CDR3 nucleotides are TGCAGCGGCACAGGAATGAACACTGAAGCTTTCTTT.

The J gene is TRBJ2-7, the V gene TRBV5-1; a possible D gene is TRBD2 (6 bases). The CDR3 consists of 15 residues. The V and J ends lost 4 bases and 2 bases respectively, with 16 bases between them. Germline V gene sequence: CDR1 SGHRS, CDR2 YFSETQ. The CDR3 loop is CASSLGEGRPYEQYF. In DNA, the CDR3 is TGCGCCAGCAGCCTGGGCGAGGGGAGGCCCTACGAGCAGTACTTC.

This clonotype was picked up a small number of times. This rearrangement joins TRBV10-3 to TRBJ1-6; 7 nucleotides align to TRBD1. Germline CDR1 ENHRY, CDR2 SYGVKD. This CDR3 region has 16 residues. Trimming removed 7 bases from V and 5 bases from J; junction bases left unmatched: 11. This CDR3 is CAIKGDGQADNSPLHF. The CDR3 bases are TGTGCCATCAAGGGGGACGGACAGGCCGATAATTCACCCCTCCACTTT.

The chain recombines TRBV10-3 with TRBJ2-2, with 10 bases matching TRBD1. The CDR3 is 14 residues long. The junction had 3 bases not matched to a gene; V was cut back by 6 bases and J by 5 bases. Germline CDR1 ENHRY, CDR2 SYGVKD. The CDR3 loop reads CAIRTGGVTGELFF. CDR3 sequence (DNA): TGTGCCATCAGGACAGGGGGCGTGACCGGGGAGCTGTTTTTT.

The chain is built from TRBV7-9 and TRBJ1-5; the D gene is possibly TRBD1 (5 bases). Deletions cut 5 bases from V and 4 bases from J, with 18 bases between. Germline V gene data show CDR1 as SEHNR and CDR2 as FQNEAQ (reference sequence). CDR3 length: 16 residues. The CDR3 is CASSPLPAGGNQPQHF. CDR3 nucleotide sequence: TGTGCCAGCAGCCCCCTACCGGCGGGGGGGAATCAGCCCCAGCATTTT.